What follows are 2 T cell receptor beta chains derived from one specimen sequenced in a study of OX40 agonist ivuxolimab in advanced cancers. Here immunoSEQ multiplex PCR was the method, and the copy in TCRdb shows in-frame clones only, minus some. Among more than 35,000 clones, around four fifths were seen once, and the ten largest hold 10% to 15%. The material was CD4+ or CD8+ T cells sorted from blood, obtained in a trial of the OX40 agonist ivuxolimab. The receptors come from an adult with an advanced solid tumor such as melanoma, head and neck, liver or kidney cancer.

This chain links TRBV27 with TRBJ2-2, with D possibly TRBD1 on 6 matching bases. Germline CDR1 is MNHEY and CDR2 is SMNVEV (reference sequence). V lost 7 bases and J 6 bases, leaving 18 bases between the germline ends. The CDR3 extends over 15 amino acids. The CDR3 region is CASNPLGGAPGELFF. CDR3 nucleotides: TGTGCCAGCAATCCCTTAGGGGGAGCCCCCGGGGAGCTGTTTTTT.

CDR3 bases: TGTGCCACCAGCGATAAGGGGACGGGTGGCTACACCTTC. This encodes CATSDKGTGGYTF. V is TRBV15 and J is TRBJ1-2; possible D gene TRBD1, 5 bases. CDR1 is LNHNV, CDR2 YYDKDF, per germline (reference sequence). Trimming pared 5 bases from V and 7 bases from J, leaving 14 bases between. The CDR3 is 13 amino acids.